This paragraph covers one T cell receptor (beta chain) sequence. The CDR3 sequence is 13 residues long. The ends lost 4 bases at V and 3 bases at J; junction bases unmatched: 6. Germline V CDR1 and CDR2: SQVTM, ANQGSEA. Roughly 0.5 to 1 ug RNA was reverse transcribed with random hexamers. The TCR beta CDR3 was amplified by immunoSEQ multiplex PCR across 54 Vbeta, 13 Jbeta. TCRdb reprocessed the immunoSEQ multiplex PCR reads via MiXCR and lists one record per CDR3 protein. The data hold some 190,000 distinct CDR3 sequences, with almost 96% observed a single time. The data are from a study of CD8 T cells in Susac syndrome. From blood CD8+ and CD4+ T cells, TCR beta sequences were generated. While CD8+ and CD4+ T cells were isolated negatively, TEMRA cells were enriched by FACS.

Material: CD4+ T cells from PBMCs. V usage is TRBV29-1 and J usage is TRBJ2-7, with 7 bases aligning to TRBD1. The source is a human donor with multiple sclerosis. The CDR3 protein is CSVGSAGGYEQYF. CDR3 in DNA: TGCAGCGTTGGGTCCGCAGGGGGCTACGAGCAGTACTTC.